The 8 T cell receptor beta chains in this list originate from one sample, sequenced in a study of cytomegalovirus exposure and HLA in healthy donors. The study ran its PCR with 60 Vbeta and 13 Jbeta primers. The assay was immunoSEQ multiplex PCR, and TCRdb's table has in-frame clones only and misses some. The table shows fewer than 200,000 clones, with about four fifths occurring only once. Sequenced sample: PBMCs. The receptors derive from a male donor in good health and CMV-seronegative.

The chain's CDR3 is CASSTTGQDSYEQYF. Here the CDR3 DNA reads TGTGCCAGCAGCACCACAGGACAGGACTCCTACGAGCAGTACTTC. J is TRBJ2-7 and V is TRBV7-9, with TRBD1 identical over 7 bases. The CDR3 is 15 amino acids. V lost 5 bases, J lost 0 bases, and 7 bases stayed unmatched. Germline V lookup: CDR1 SEHNR, CDR2 FQNEAQ (reference sequence).

This chain links TRBV11-3 with TRBJ2-3, with D perhaps TRBD1 (5 bases). Looked up from germline, CDR1 is SGHNT and CDR2 is YENEEA. This CDR3 is 15 amino acids long. V gave up 2 bases and J gave up 0 bases, with 9 bases separating them. The CDR3 bases are TGTGCCAGCAGCTTATCCAGGGTTAGCACAGATACGCAGTATTTT. It specifies CASSLSRVSTDTQYF.

This rearrangement joins TRBV15 to TRBJ2-7; 9 bases map to TRBD2. This CDR3 spans 14 amino acids. CDR1 is LNHNV and CDR2 is YYDKDF in the germline V gene (reference sequence). The J segment lost 3 bases and the V segment lost 7 bases, leaving 7 bases of the junction unmatched. The CDR3 loop reads CATNSGSAGYEQYF. CDR3 bases: TGTGCCACCAATAGCGGGAGTGCCGGCTACGAGCAGTACTTC.

This clone was observed once. This rearrangement joins TRBV4-2 to TRBJ2-5; 11 bases map to TRBD2. In germline, CDR1 is LGHNA, CDR2 YNFKEQ. CDR3 length: 17 residues. The V gene end was trimmed by 0 bases and the J gene end by 4 bases; junction bases not matched to a gene: 7. Here the CDR3 reads CASSQDLGTSGLETQYF. The DNA of the CDR3 is TGTGCCAGCAGCCAAGATCTGGGGACTAGCGGATTAGAGACCCAGTACTTC.

V gene TRBV5-1 combines with J gene TRBJ1-1; 7 bases are a match to TRBD1. The CDR3 runs to 16 residues. The V gene's germline CDR1 is SGHRS and CDR2 YFSETQ. The V segment lost 4 bases and the J segment 6 bases; nucleotides outside the gene matches: 15. DNA of the CDR3: TGCGCCAGCAGCCGGATGCCGGGACAGAATTATGCTGAAGCTTTCTTT. It yields the protein CASSRMPGQNYAEAFF.

The chain carries TRBV6-1 and TRBJ1-2; no reliable D call. The V gene lost 0 bases and the J gene lost 4 bases, with 12 bases spanning the gap. CDR3 length: 15 amino acids. CDR1 MNHNS and CDR2 SASEGT come from the germline V gene. The CDR3 reads CASSEAPGLGYGYTF. CDR3 in DNA: TGTGCCAGCAGTGAAGCGCCGGGGTTAGGCTATGGCTACACCTTC.

V usage is TRBV18 and J usage is TRBJ2-7; 15 bases match TRBD2. The CDR3 length is 17 residues. The V gene end was trimmed by 0 bases and the J gene end by 7 bases; junction bases not matched to a gene: 7. Germline values: CDR1 KGHSH, CDR2 LQKENI. CDR3 in DNA: TGTGCCAGCTCACCACCAGGACTAGCGGGGGGGCTGAGTGAGCAGTACTTC. Translating it yields CASSPPGLAGGLSEQYF. Complete variable domain (other parts from reference TRBV18 and TRBJ2-7): NAGVMQNPRHLVRRRGQEARLRCSPMKGHSHVYWYRQLPEEGLKFMVYLQKENIIDESGMPKERFSAEFPKEGPSILRIQQVVRGDSAAYFCASSPPGLAGGLSEQYFGPGTRLTVT.

The chain employs TRBV4-1 and TRBJ1-2; D might be TRBD1 (5 bases). The germline V gene has CDR1 MGHRA and CDR2 YSYEKL. The length of the CDR3 is 17 residues. The V and J ends lost 1 base and 6 bases respectively, with 21 bases between them. The CDR3, as DNA: TGCGCCAGCAGCCAAGGCAGGGCGCTAGGGCCCGTCGATGGCTACACCTTC. Protein: CASSQGRALGPVDGYTF.